Presented here are 20 T cell receptor beta chains from one specimen sequenced in a study of cytomegalovirus exposure and HLA in healthy donors. Researchers ran the PCR with 60 Vbeta and 13 Jbeta primers. Generated by immunoSEQ multiplex PCR, the TCRdb table keeps only in-frame clones and is missing some. Among some 90,000 clones listed, 70% to 85% were seen once. The sample taken for sequencing was PBMCs. All receptors come from a man aged 25 to 40 in good health and CMV-seronegative.

For this clone: The sample has other DNA sequences that encode this CDR3 too. This chain joins TRBV18 and TRBJ1-5; D is ambiguous. CDR3 length: 13 residues. The germline gives CDR1 KGHSH, CDR2 LQKENI. V gave up 2 bases and J gave up 5 bases, with 7 bases separating them. The CDR3, as DNA: TGTGCCAGCTCACCAGGGAGTGATCAGCCCCAGCATTTT. It is translated as CASSPGSDQPQHF.

The chain is built from TRBV6-1 and TRBJ1-1, with 7 bases matching TRBD1. In germline, CDR1 is MNHNS, CDR2 SASEGT. The CDR3 is 15 residues long. Germline trimming cut 0 bases from V and 6 bases from J; bases unmatched to any gene: 7. The CDR3 bases are TGTGCCAGCAGTGAAGCTGGCAGGGGGTCGGCTGAAGCTTTCTTT. Amino acid sequence: CASSEAGRGSAEAFF.

The table lists this clone with a few counts. The genes are TRBV30 and TRBJ1-1; perhaps TRBD1 as D (5 bases). Per germline, CDR1 GTSNPN and CDR2 SVGIG (reference sequence). The CDR3 runs 13 residues. V gave up 4 bases and J gave up 3 bases, with 12 bases separating them. The CDR3: CAWMKWGHTEAFF. The DNA for the CDR3 is TGTGCCTGGATGAAATGGGGCCACACTGAAGCTTTCTTT.

The gene calls are TRBV4-2 and TRBJ2-5; TRBD2 matches 8 bases. The trim removed 0 bases at V and 2 bases at J, leaving 5 bases unmatched. Germline V CDR1 and CDR2: LGHNA, YNFKEQ. The CDR3 length is 16 residues. CDR3 amino acids: CASSQESSGAQETQYF. The CDR3, as DNA: TGTGCCAGCAGCCAAGAGAGTAGCGGGGCACAAGAGACCCAGTACTTC.

The chain joins TRBV29-1 to TRBJ2-7, with a weak D call TRBD1 (5 bases). CDR3 length: 13 residues. Per the germline V gene, CDR1 is SQVTM and CDR2 is ANQGSEA. V shed 5 bases and J shed 0 bases, with 11 bases lying between them. CDR3 protein: CSVLQTDSYEQYF. The CDR3 DNA sequence: TGCAGCGTTCTTCAGACAGACTCCTACGAGCAGTACTTC.

The chain joins TRBV6-1 to TRBJ1-6; a weak D match, TRBD1 (6 bases). This CDR3 has 13 amino acids. Trimming cost V 10 bases and J 8 bases, with 15 bases left between them. Looked up from germline, CDR1 is MNHNS and CDR2 is SASEGT. Here the CDR3 DNA reads TGTGCCACCTATCAGGGGAACTATTCACCCCTCCACTTT. Protein: CATYQGNYSPLHF.

This chain joins TRBV4-2 and TRBJ1-5, with TRBD1 identical over 7 bases. Trimming at V came to 0 bases and at J to 2 bases, leaving 1 base not matched to a gene. This CDR3 is built from 15 residues. Germline loops: CDR1 LGHNA, CDR2 YNFKEQ. This chain's CDR3 is CASSQDTGGNQPQHF. In DNA, the CDR3 is TGTGCCAGCAGCCAAGACACAGGGGGCAATCAGCCCCAGCATTTT.

The J gene is TRBJ2-1, the V gene TRBV11-1, with 9 bases identical to TRBD2. This CDR3 comprises 16 residues. V was clipped by 5 bases and J by 4 bases; unmatched bases: 9. The germline V gene encodes CDR1 SGHAT and CDR2 FQDESV (reference sequence). The CDR3 protein is CASSPYRLAEYNEQFF. CDR3 DNA: TGTGCCAGCAGCCCATACCGACTAGCGGAATACAATGAGCAGTTCTTC.

The chain joins TRBV4-2 to TRBJ2-3; D is undetermined. V was clipped by 0 bases and J by 10 bases, with 8 bases between them. Germline CDR1 LGHNA, CDR2 YNFKEQ. This CDR3 region has 12 residues. The CDR3 DNA reads TGTGCCAGCAGCCAAGAGGGCGTTGCGCAGTATTTT. Encoded protein: CASSQEGVAQYF.

The gene calls are TRBV19 and TRBJ2-3; D possibly corresponds to TRBD1 (7 bases). The CDR3 covers 13 residues. Per germline, CDR1 LNHDA and CDR2 SQIVND (reference sequence). V was trimmed by 3 bases and J by 5 bases, leaving 9 bases between them. DNA for the CDR3: TGTGCCAGTAGTATTCAGGGGGGAGATACGCAGTATTTT. Its translation is CASSIQGGDTQYF.

The V call is TRBV6-5, the J call TRBJ1-6; tentative D call: TRBD1 (6 bases). The CDR3 consists of 15 residues. V was cut by 5 bases and J by 10 bases, with 18 bases left in between. The germline V gene has CDR1 MNHEY and CDR2 SVGAGI. CDR3 protein: CASSRARTGPSPLHF. CDR3 nucleotides: TGTGCCAGCAGTCGAGCCCGCACAGGGCCCTCACCCCTCCACTTT.

This chain joins TRBV19 and TRBJ2-7, with 9 bases lining up with TRBD1. Losses at the gene ends were 4 bases for V and 1 base for J; bases not matched to a gene: 5. This CDR3 has 15 residues. Germline V lookup: CDR1 LNHDA, CDR2 SQIVND (reference sequence). CDR3 sequence: CASSTSGTGSYEQYF. CDR3 nucleotides: TGTGCCAGTAGTACATCCGGGACAGGGTCCTACGAGCAGTACTTC.

V and J are TRBV28 and TRBJ2-5; 9 bases align to TRBD2. The CDR3 spans 16 residues. Trimming cost V 5 bases and J 4 bases; bases outside gene matches: 11. The germline gives CDR1 MDHEN, CDR2 SYDVKM. The CDR3 loop is CASSATNSGSTETQYF. The CDR3 coding sequence is TGTGCCAGCAGTGCTACGAATAGCGGGAGCACAGAGACCCAGTACTTC.

This chain joins TRBV15 and TRBJ1-1; TRBD1 might be the D (5 bases). The ends were cut back, 0 bases at V and 1 base at J, with 18 bases in the middle. The CDR3 is made up of 18 amino acids. The germline gives CDR1 LNHNV, CDR2 YYDKDF (reference sequence). DNA for the CDR3: TGTGCCACCAGCAGAGATCGGGTGGCAGGGCGCCCGAACACTGAAGCTTTCTTT. Its protein is CATSRDRVAGRPNTEAFF.

This chain uses TRBV10-3 with TRBJ2-3, with a possible D match to TRBD1 (8 bases). V was cut by 11 bases and J by 5 bases, with 20 bases left in between. Germline loops: CDR1 ENHRY, CDR2 SYGVKD. The CDR3 is 14 residues long. In nucleotides, the CDR3 is TGTGCCTCACAGGGGGGGGTAGAGGGAGATACGCAGTATTTT. Amino acid sequence: CASQGGVEGDTQYF.

The chain has TRBV10-2 and TRBJ2-1; 9 bases line up with TRBD1. The junction had 7 bases not matched to a gene; V was cut back by 6 bases and J by 7 bases. CDR1 and CDR2 from the germline V gene are WSHSY and SAAADI. CDR3 length equals 14 residues. The CDR3 loop reads CASSGEGTGNEQFF. Written as DNA, the CDR3 is TGCGCCAGCAGCGGTGAAGGGACAGGGAATGAGCAGTTCTTC.

This clone was observed once. The V gene is TRBV28, the J gene TRBJ1-4; TRBD1 agrees at 12 bases. This CDR3 contains 16 residues. Germline V gene data show CDR1 as MDHEN and CDR2 as SYDVKM. Losses at the gene ends were 1 base for V and 8 bases for J; bases not matched to a gene: 5. CDR3 in amino acids: CASSLSGTGGREKLFF. The CDR3 region has the DNA TGTGCCAGCAGTTTATCCGGGACAGGGGGCAGAGAAAAACTGTTTTTT.

The CDR3 loop is CASSPGLAGGRGRETQYF. Written as DNA, the CDR3 is TGTGCCAGCAGTCCGGGACTAGCGGGGGGGCGAGGGCGTGAGACCCAGTACTTC. V usage is TRBV27 and J usage is TRBJ2-5, with 16 bases that match TRBD2. The CDR3 loop spans 18 amino acids. Trimming took 5 bases from V and 5 from J; bases not matched to a gene: 11. Germline assignment: CDR1 MNHEY and CDR2 SMNVEV (reference sequence).

This clone was observed a handful of times. The chain has TRBV7-2 and TRBJ1-4, with D possibly being TRBD1 (5 bases). The germline CDR1 and CDR2 sequences are SGHTA and FQGNSA. Trimming pared 1 base from V and 8 bases from J, leaving 14 bases between. The CDR3 is 15 residues long. CDR3 in DNA: TGTGCCAGCAGCTTAGACGGGACTAAGTACGAAAAACTGTTTTTT. The encoded protein is CASSLDGTKYEKLFF.

J is TRBJ2-5 and V is TRBV6-5; TRBD1 matches at 7 bases. The better agreement between TRBJ2-7 and the DNA end casts doubt on the J call. Per the germline V gene, CDR1 is MNHEY and CDR2 is SVGAGI. This CDR3 has 13 residues. The CDR3 region is CASTLGTAYEQYF. DNA for the CDR3: TGTGCCAGCACTCTCGGGACAGCCTACGAGCAGTACTTC.